Listed here are 2 T cell receptor beta chains from one sample, sequenced in a study of T cell changes during pregnancy in multiple sclerosis. Produced via immunoSEQ multiplex PCR; TCRdb's table is partial and in-frame only. The data contain about 40,000 clones, around 94% of them singletons. The sample consisted of peripheral blood, taken before pregnancy. These receptors originate from a female donor with multiple sclerosis, enrolled in a pregnancy study.

The rearrangement links TRBV18 to TRBJ1-5; 7 bases align to TRBD1. The V and J ends lost 5 bases and 5 bases, in that order; junction bases with no gene match: 9. The V gene's germline CDR1 is KGHSH and CDR2 LQKENI. The CDR3 length is 15 residues. The CDR3 is CASSETGTEHQPQHF. CDR3 DNA sequence: TGTGCCAGCTCAGAAACCGGGACAGAACATCAGCCCCAGCATTTT.

This clone was detected only once. This chain joins TRBV6-4 and TRBJ1-1; D perhaps matches TRBD1 (6 bases). The germline V and J ends were trimmed by 5 bases and 5 bases, with 18 bases remaining between them. Germline V gene lookup returns CDR1 MRHNA and CDR2 SNTAGT. CDR3 size: 15 residues. As DNA, the CDR3 is TGTGCCAGCAGTCCCGCAGGGGTTGGGAGTACTGAAGCTTTCTTT. Its translation is CASSPAGVGSTEAFF.